This TCR beta chain was sequenced in a study of blood T cell repertoires in COVID-19. At the level of the study: Sites in the United States, Italy and Spain provided acute and convalescent COVID-19 samples. Nucleic acid was either cDNA or gDNA, and it came from T cells, B-cell-depleted T cells, or PBMCs.

Cohort 3 donors counted as recovered after two negative PCRs, clearance, or resolved symptoms. Trimming pared 0 bases from V and 5 bases from J, leaving 14 bases between. This CDR3 comprises 16 residues. Germline V gene lookup returns CDR1 GTSNPN and CDR2 SVGIG (reference sequence). Profiled with immunoSEQ multiplex PCR; TCRdb holds only in-frame clones, not every one. Among around 160,000 clones listed, around 80% were seen once. V usage is TRBV30 and J usage is TRBJ1-6; D may be TRBD1 (5 bases). This clonotype was sampled from a woman aged 60-75 years who had recovered from COVID-19. The material sequenced was PBMCs or T cells enriched from blood (not recorded which). The CDR3 region is CAWSVRRGTHNSPLHF. As DNA, the CDR3 is TGTGCCTGGAGTGTACGGCGCGGGACCCATAATTCACCCCTCCACTTT.